These 25 T cell receptor beta chains came from one sample sequenced in a study of PD-1 blockade in classical Hodgkin lymphoma. The method was immunoSEQ multiplex PCR; TCRdb's version includes in-frame clones alone and lacks a portion of them. The repertoire holds roughly 14,000 clones, with 86% as singletons. Exposure to brentuximab vedotin varied, and each patient had relapsed following autologous stem cell transplantation. The sequenced sample was peripheral blood mononuclear cells (PBMCs), obtained at baseline. The receptors derive from a human donor with classical Hodgkin lymphoma.

The V gene is TRBV28, the J gene TRBJ1-2; 7 bases align to TRBD1. Germline values: CDR1 MDHEN, CDR2 SYDVKM. After removal of 2 bases from V and 4 bases from J, the junction contained 7 bases not matched to a gene. This CDR3 contains 15 residues. The CDR3 DNA follows: TGTGCCAGCAGTTTAGTGGCAGGGGGTAGCTATGGCTACACCTTC. This codes for CASSLVAGGSYGYTF.

This clone was seen a handful of times. The chain has TRBV5-5 and TRBJ2-7; 9 bases agree with TRBD1. V lost 4 bases and J lost 3; bases outside the gene matches: 5. This CDR3 comprises 14 residues. Germline CDR1 SGHKS, CDR2 YYEKEE (reference sequence). The CDR3 here is CASSPGQGYYEQYF. As DNA, the CDR3 is TGTGCCAGCAGCCCGGGACAGGGCTACTACGAGCAGTACTTC.

This chain links TRBV11-2 with TRBJ1-1, with 11 nucleotides matching TRBD1. Looked up from germline, CDR1 is SGHAT and CDR2 is FQNNGV. V was clipped by 5 bases and J by 0 bases; unmatched bases: 8. The CDR3 sequence is 17 residues long. CDR3 DNA sequence: TGTGCCAGCAGCCCGACGGACAGGGGGCGATTGAACACTGAAGCTTTCTTT. Its translation is CASSPTDRGRLNTEAFF.

V gene TRBV30 combines with J gene TRBJ2-1; 7 positions agree with TRBD1. This CDR3 spans 13 amino acids. The V segment lost 4 bases and the J segment 4 bases; nucleotides outside the gene matches: 4. Germline V gene lookup returns CDR1 GTSNPN and CDR2 SVGIG (reference sequence). CDR3 amino acids: CAWTGTEYNEQFF. CDR3 DNA sequence: TGTGCCTGGACCGGGACAGAGTACAATGAGCAGTTCTTC.

The chain recombines TRBV15 with TRBJ2-7, with D possibly being TRBD2 (5 bases). The CDR3 is 11 amino acids. Germline V lookup: CDR1 LNHNV, CDR2 YYDKDF (reference sequence). Trimming stripped 5 bases from V and 3 bases from J, with 5 bases between. The CDR3 is CATSGSYEQYF. The CDR3 nucleotides read TGTGCCACCAGCGGGAGCTACGAGCAGTACTTC.

The genes are TRBV4-1 and TRBJ2-7; D assignment may be TRBD1 or TRBD2 (5 bases each). V was pared by 0 bases and J by 6 bases, with 9 bases between. This CDR3 has 13 amino acids. Looked up from germline, CDR1 is MGHRA and CDR2 is YSYEKL. In nucleotides, the CDR3 is TGCGCCAGCAGCCAAGATGAGGGGCCCGAGCAGTACTTC. Its translation is CASSQDEGPEQYF.

The chain employs TRBV10-3 and TRBJ2-2, with 7 bases aligning to TRBD1. CDR1 and CDR2 from the germline V gene are ENHRY and SYGVKD. Germline trimming cut 8 bases from V and 6 bases from J; bases unmatched to any gene: 9. This CDR3 comprises 14 residues. The CDR3 nucleotides read TGTGCCATCGGGAAAGGGGGCAAATCCGGGGAGCTGTTTTTT. It is translated as CAIGKGGKSGELFF.

The genes are TRBV27 and TRBJ2-3; tentative D call: TRBD1 (6 bases). Trimming removed 6 bases at V and 0 bases at J, with 19 bases between. This CDR3 region has 17 residues. Germline V CDR1 and CDR2: MNHEY, SMNVEV (reference sequence). The CDR3 DNA is TGTGCCAGCAGCATCCTACAGGGTGAAACTAGCACAGATACGCAGTATTTT. Its translation: CASSILQGETSTDTQYF.

V and J are TRBV28 and TRBJ1-2; D ambiguous. Germline V lookup: CDR1 MDHEN, CDR2 SYDVKM. The CDR3 is 14 residues long. V was shortened by 3 bases and J by 5 bases, with 13 bases between the two germline ends. The CDR3 region is CASSFWGDGYGYTF. The DNA of the CDR3 is TGTGCCAGCAGTTTTTGGGGAGACGGGTATGGCTACACCTTC.

This chain links TRBV15 with TRBJ1-1, with D unclear. Germline V CDR1 and CDR2: LNHNV, YYDKDF (reference sequence). The CDR3 covers 13 residues. V lost 0 bases and J 5 bases, leaving 7 bases between the germline ends. The CDR3 nucleotides read TGTGCCACCAGCAGAGAGACGGGTACTGAAGCTTTCTTT. Protein sequence: CATSRETGTEAFF.

This chain connects TRBV7-9 to TRBJ2-7; D gene unclear. With 8 bases removed from V and 5 bases from J, the gap between germline ends came to 7 bases. This CDR3 is built from 10 residues. Germline V CDR1 and CDR2: SEHNR, FQNEAQ (reference sequence). In DNA, the CDR3 is TGTGCCAGCGGAATAGACGAGCAGTACTTC. Amino acid sequence: CASGIDEQYF.

The chain employs TRBV5-8 and TRBJ1-1, with TRBD1 matching 7 bases. Looked up from germline, CDR1 is SGHTS and CDR2 is YDEGEE. The CDR3 loop spans 15 amino acids. Trimming cost V 4 bases and J 1 base; bases outside gene matches: 7. The CDR3 nucleotides are TGTGCCAGCAGCGAATTCAGGGGGGAGAACACTGAAGCTTTCTTT. It codes for CASSEFRGENTEAFF.

The gene calls are TRBV28 and TRBJ1-5; TRBD1 is a possible D gene (5 bases). Germline values: CDR1 MDHEN, CDR2 SYDVKM. This CDR3 spans 16 amino acids. The V end lost 1 base, the J end lost 3 bases, and 13 bases lay between the germline ends. The CDR3 sequence: CASSLFGGAFNQPQHF. DNA of the CDR3: TGTGCCAGCAGTTTATTCGGAGGGGCGTTCAATCAGCCCCAGCATTTT.

The rearrangement joins TRBV7-3 to TRBJ2-1, with 9 bases matching TRBD1. This CDR3 has 17 amino acids. Germline V CDR1 and CDR2: SGHTA, FQGTGA. Losses at the gene ends were 0 bases for V and 6 bases for J; bases not matched to a gene: 9. The CDR3 is CASSLTGPGQGPNEQFF. CDR3 nucleotides: TGTGCCAGCAGCTTAACAGGGCCGGGACAGGGACCCAATGAGCAGTTCTTC.

The chain uses TRBV4-3 and TRBJ1-2; D is uncertain. Germline CDR1 is LGHNA and CDR2 is YSLEER. This CDR3 comprises 15 residues. Trimming stripped 0 bases from V and 8 bases from J, with 16 bases between. The CDR3 nucleotides are TGCGCCAGCAGCCAAGAGAGGAGGGTGACTAAGGGCTACACCTTC. Protein product: CASSQERRVTKGYTF.

This clone was observed once. The chain is built from TRBV2 and TRBJ1-1, with unresolved D. Germline V gives CDR1 SNHLY, CDR2 FYNNEI. The CDR3 is 13 residues long. V was pared by 6 bases and J by 1 base, with 9 bases between. The CDR3 loop reads CASSPFGNTEAFF. Here the CDR3 DNA reads TGTGCCAGCAGCCCCTTTGGGAACACTGAAGCTTTCTTT.

The genes are TRBV27 and TRBJ2-1, with 7 bases that match TRBD1. The CDR3 sequence is 15 residues long. The germline gives CDR1 MNHEY, CDR2 SMNVEV (reference sequence). V trimming: 2 bases; J trimming: 2 bases; junction bases outside the gene matches: 3. The CDR3 region has the DNA TGTGCCAGCAGTTTAGACAGGGCCCCCTACAATGAGCAGTTCTTC. Its protein product is CASSLDRAPYNEQFF.

This clone was counted between two and nine times. This chain links TRBV7-6 with TRBJ2-1; 14 bases agree with TRBD2. The junction had 8 bases not matched to a gene; V was cut back by 1 base and J by 9 bases. Germline V gives CDR1 SGHVS, CDR2 FNYEAQ. The CDR3 spans 17 residues. Here the CDR3 reads CASSLGLAGGPVGEQFF. CDR3 DNA: TGTGCCAGCAGCTTAGGACTAGCGGGAGGGCCGGTTGGTGAGCAGTTCTTC.

The gene calls are TRBV13 and TRBJ2-5; the match to TRBD1 covers 9 bases. Germline assignment: CDR1 PRHDT and CDR2 FYEKMQ (reference sequence). This CDR3 is 14 amino acids long. V was clipped by 2 bases and J by 5 bases; unmatched bases: 3. CDR3 region: CASSLTGGLETQYF. The CDR3 DNA sequence: TGTGCCAGCAGCTTAACAGGGGGCCTGGAGACCCAGTACTTC.

The sample holds a few counts of this clone. The rearrangement joins TRBV13 to TRBJ2-5; no firm D call. Trimming removed 5 bases at V and 4 bases at J, with 14 bases between. Germline CDR1 reads PRHDT; CDR2 reads FYEKMQ (reference sequence). CDR3 length equals 14 residues. The CDR3 region is CASSPPESPETQYF. The CDR3 DNA reads as TGTGCCAGCAGCCCCCCTGAGAGCCCAGAGACCCAGTACTTC.

The V call is TRBV28, the J call TRBJ1-2, with D maybe TRBD1 (6 bases). This CDR3 is 15 amino acids long. Germline V gives CDR1 MDHEN, CDR2 SYDVKM. Trimming removed 4 bases at V and 4 bases at J, with 16 bases between. The CDR3 region is CASSSGGGTVYGYTF. In nucleotides, the CDR3 is TGTGCCAGCAGTTCGGGGGGCGGGACGGTCTATGGCTACACCTTC.

The chain combines TRBV7-2 with TRBJ2-1, with D perhaps being TRBD1 or TRBD2 (5 bases each). V lost 5 bases and J lost 5, with 22 bases in between. The CDR3 extends over 17 amino acids. The germline V gene has CDR1 SGHTA and CDR2 FQGNSA. CDR3: CASSPSRWDPVDNEQFF. DNA for the CDR3: TGTGCCAGCAGCCCGTCCAGGTGGGACCCCGTCGACAATGAGCAGTTCTTC.

The rearrangement uses TRBV6-1 and TRBJ2-3; a possible D gene is TRBD2 (6 bases). Germline loops: CDR1 MNHNS, CDR2 SASEGT. The CDR3 length is 16 residues. V was pared by 2 bases and J by 2 bases, with 14 bases between. CDR3 sequence (DNA): TGTGCCAGCAGTGAAAAAGGAGGGCCCTACACAGATACGCAGTATTTT. Its protein product is CASSEKGGPYTDTQYF.

This chain joins TRBV12-5 and TRBJ1-4; 7 positions match TRBD1. CDR1 is LGHNT, CDR2 FRNRAP, per germline. This CDR3 is built from 16 residues. V was pared by 3 bases and J by 8 bases, with 12 bases of the junction left unmatched. In DNA form, the CDR3 reads TGTGCTAGTGGTTTCAACTTAGGGACAGTTGGAGAAAAACTGTTTTTT. Its protein product is CASGFNLGTVGEKLFF. Together with reference TRBV12-5 and TRBJ1-4, the CDR3 gives the full variable domain: DARVTQTPRHKVTEMGQEVTMRCQPILGHNTVFWYRQTMMQGLELLAYFRNRAPLDDSGMPKDRFSAEMPDATLATLKIQPSEPRDSAVYFCASGFNLGTVGEKLFFGSGTQLSVL.

This clone was seen a handful of times. The gene calls are TRBV28 and TRBJ1-4; the D is unclear. Trimming stripped 1 base from V and 3 bases from J, with 12 bases between. Germline-derived CDR1 and CDR2 are MDHEN and SYDVKM. The CDR3 runs 16 residues. Written as DNA, the CDR3 is TGTGCCAGCAGTTTATTTAAAAGGCAGGCTAATGAAAAACTGTTTTTT. It encodes CASSLFKRQANEKLFF.